The clone carrying this T cell receptor (beta chain) was recorded once. Its matching antigen is unknown. These data come from a study of T cell responses to AZD1222 COVID-19 vaccine. Findings of the study overall: Across the whole spike, CD4 TCRs peaked at regions 160-218 and 743-854.

Clones were read by immunoSEQ multiplex PCR, and TCRdb kept only the in-frame ones, dropping some. Altogether around 110,000 clones are present, 80% to 85% being singletons, with the ten largest covering under 10%. This receptor was identified in an adult in good health. This sample comprised peripheral blood, obtained on day 0 of AZD1222 vaccination.

CDR3 sequence (DNA): TGTGCCAGCAGTGAAGCTTTGCGGGGGCAGAGCAATCAGCCCCAGCATTTT. Its protein is CASSEALRGQSNQPQHF. V and J are TRBV2 and TRBJ1-5, with D possibly TRBD1 on 6 matching bases. Germline V lookup: CDR1 SNHLY, CDR2 FYNNEI. The V end lost 0 bases, the J end lost 1 base, and 13 bases lay between the germline ends. This CDR3 is 17 amino acids long.